The T cell receptor beta chain described here comes from a study of blood T cell repertoires in COVID-19. In the study overall: From T cells, B-cell-depleted T cells, or PBMCs came the material, which was cDNA or gDNA.

The CDR3 is made up of 14 amino acids. J gave up 4 bases and V 2 bases, and 4 bases lay outside the gene matches. Germline V gives CDR1 LNHNV, CDR2 YYDKDF (reference sequence). Sequencing was performed with immunoSEQ multiplex PCR; in TCRdb, only in-frame clones are kept and a portion is missing. The sample has about 91,000 clones, more than 75% seen once. Material for sequencing was peripheral blood. This chain connects TRBV15 to TRBJ1-1; 7 bases align to TRBD1. This clonotype was obtained from an elderly woman with active COVID-19. The CDR3 nucleotides read TGTGCCACCAGCAGAAAACCAGGGGGCACTGAAGCTTTCTTT. It codes for CATSRKPGGTEAFF. The variable domain in full, with the rest retrieved from reference TRBV15 and TRBJ1-1, is DAMVIQNPRYQVTQFGKPVTLSCSQTLNHNVMYWYQQKSSQAPKLLFHYYDKDFNNEADTPDNFQSRRPNTSFCFLDIRSPGLGDTAMYLCATSRKPGGTEAFFGQGTRLTVV.